This TCR beta chain was identified during a study of cytomegalovirus exposure and HLA in healthy donors. Turning to the study itself: Both the 120 validation repertoires and the approximately 700 first-cohort repertoires used the same platform, as reported by a later analysis.

Sequenced by immunoSEQ multiplex PCR; TCRdb stores in-frame clones only, minus some. The sample holds 150,000 or so clones, around nine tenths seen once. Study conclusions and caveats: There were some public TCRs occurring in many donors, but most TCR sequences were rare. It was found in a later analysis that first-cohort TCR clusters tended to co-occur in the 100 to 150 validation repertoires. Some TCR beta chains (164 of them) were listed as cytomegalovirus-associated.

About this clone itself: Its antigen remains unknown.

V lost 7 bases to trimming and J lost 0 bases, with 9 bases between them. The CDR3 is 13 residues long. Germline CDR1 LNHDA, CDR2 SQIVND (reference sequence). The chain combines TRBV19 with TRBJ1-1; D remains ambiguous. The sample comprised PBMCs. The TCR was taken from a man between 18 and 29 years old in good health and CMV-seropositive. The CDR3, as DNA: TGTGCCAGTACCCCAGGCATGAACACTGAAGCTTTCTTT. Its protein product is CASTPGMNTEAFF.